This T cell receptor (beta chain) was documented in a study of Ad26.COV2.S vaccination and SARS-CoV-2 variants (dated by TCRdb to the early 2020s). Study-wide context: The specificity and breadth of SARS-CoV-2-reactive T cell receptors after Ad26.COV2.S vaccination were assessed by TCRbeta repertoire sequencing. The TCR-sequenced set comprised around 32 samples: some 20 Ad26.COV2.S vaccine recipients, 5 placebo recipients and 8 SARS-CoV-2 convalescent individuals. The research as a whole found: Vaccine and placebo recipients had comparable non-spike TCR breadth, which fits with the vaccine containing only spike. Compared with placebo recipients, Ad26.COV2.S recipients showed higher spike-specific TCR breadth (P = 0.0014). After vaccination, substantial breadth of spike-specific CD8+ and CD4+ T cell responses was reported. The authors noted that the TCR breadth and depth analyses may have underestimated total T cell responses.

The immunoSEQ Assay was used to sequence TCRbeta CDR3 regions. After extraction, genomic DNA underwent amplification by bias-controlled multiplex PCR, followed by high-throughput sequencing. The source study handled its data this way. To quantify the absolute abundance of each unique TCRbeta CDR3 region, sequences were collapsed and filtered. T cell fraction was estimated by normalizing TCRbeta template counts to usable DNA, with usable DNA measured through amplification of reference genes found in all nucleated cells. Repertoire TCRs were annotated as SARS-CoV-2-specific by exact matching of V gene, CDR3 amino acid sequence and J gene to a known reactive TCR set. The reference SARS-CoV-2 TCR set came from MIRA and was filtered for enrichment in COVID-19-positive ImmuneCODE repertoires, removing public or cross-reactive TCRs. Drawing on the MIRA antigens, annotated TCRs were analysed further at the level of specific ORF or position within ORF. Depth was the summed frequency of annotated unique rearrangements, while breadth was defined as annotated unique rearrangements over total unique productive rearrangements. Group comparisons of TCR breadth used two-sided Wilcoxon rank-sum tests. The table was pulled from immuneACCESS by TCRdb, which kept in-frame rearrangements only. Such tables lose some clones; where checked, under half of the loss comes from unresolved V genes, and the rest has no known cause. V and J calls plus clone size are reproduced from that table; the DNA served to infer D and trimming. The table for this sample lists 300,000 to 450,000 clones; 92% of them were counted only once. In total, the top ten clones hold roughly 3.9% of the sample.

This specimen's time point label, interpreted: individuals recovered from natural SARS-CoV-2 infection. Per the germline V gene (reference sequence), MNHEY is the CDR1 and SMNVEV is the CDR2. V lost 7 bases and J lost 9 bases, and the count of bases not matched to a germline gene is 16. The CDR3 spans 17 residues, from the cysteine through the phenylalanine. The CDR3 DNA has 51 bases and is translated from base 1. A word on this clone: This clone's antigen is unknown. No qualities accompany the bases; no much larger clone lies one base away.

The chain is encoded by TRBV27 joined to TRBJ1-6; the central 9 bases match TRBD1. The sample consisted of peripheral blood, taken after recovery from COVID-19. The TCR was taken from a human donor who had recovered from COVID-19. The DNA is TGTGCCAGCAAACCGGGACAGGGAGGTTCGGCAATTTCACCCCTCCACTTT. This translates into CASKPGQGGSAISPLHF.